This T cell receptor beta chain came from a study of shared clonotypes between healthy human individuals. This CDR3 has 18 amino acids. V lost 3 bases and J lost 4, with 22 bases in between. Germline values: CDR1 SGHAT, CDR2 FQNNGV. This was a deep-level run. Profiling relied on immunoSEQ multiplex PCR, and the TCRdb table lists in-frame clones only, not all of them. The data contain 950,000 to 1,200,000 clones, approximately 80% of them singletons. All donors were healthy HIV-negative adults lacking recent acute infections or vaccinations. This chain connects TRBV11-2 to TRBJ1-3, with TRBD1 as a possible D gene (6 bases). The receptor comes from a young man in good health. Some clones in this sample may be carry-over from other donors' samples. The sequencing input was memory CD4+ T cells from PBMCs. Stated subset: CD45RA-negative fraction. The CDR3: CASSFPPSTGMIGNTIYF. CDR3 nucleotides: TGTGCCAGCAGCTTCCCCCCTTCGACAGGCATGATCGGAAACACCATATATTTT.